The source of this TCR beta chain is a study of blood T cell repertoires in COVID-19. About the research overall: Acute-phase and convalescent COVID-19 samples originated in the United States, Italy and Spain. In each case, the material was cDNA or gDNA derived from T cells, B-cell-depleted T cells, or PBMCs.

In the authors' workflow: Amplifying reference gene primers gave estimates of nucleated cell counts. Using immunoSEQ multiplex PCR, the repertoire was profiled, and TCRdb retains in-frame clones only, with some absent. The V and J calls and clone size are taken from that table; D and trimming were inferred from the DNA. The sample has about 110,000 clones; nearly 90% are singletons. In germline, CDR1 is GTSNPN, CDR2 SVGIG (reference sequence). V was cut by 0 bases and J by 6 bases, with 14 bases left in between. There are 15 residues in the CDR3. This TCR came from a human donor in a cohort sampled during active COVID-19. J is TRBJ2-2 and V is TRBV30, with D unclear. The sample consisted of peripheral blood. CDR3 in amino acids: CAWSVSAAAAGELFF. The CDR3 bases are TGTGCCTGGAGTGTATCTGCGGCCGCGGCCGGGGAGCTGTTTTTT.